The entry that follows covers one T cell receptor beta chain sequence. Its antigen is unknown. The study sequenced cultured CD4+ T cell DNA using the Oncomine TCR Beta short-read assay. TCRdb reanalysed the PCR reads using MiXCR and keeps one entry per CDR3 protein. The sample has about 6,800 distinct CDR3 sequences, around four fifths seen once; the top ten hold 16%. The treatment here: approximately 9-day PBMC culture with coronavirus spike peptide pools or control peptides (ViraFEST assay). The medium had half its volume replaced with fresh IL-2 medium on days 3 and 7. The sample comes from a study of vaccination and CD4 T cells after COVID-19. Study-level information: No peptide, an HIV-1 Nef pool, or a CEFX pool was what each control culture received. Study results and caveats: Post-vaccination, and not before, a median about 90% of reactive clones appeared in convalescent patients. Within convalescent individuals, 304 out of 307 vaccine-specific clones proved to be spike mono-reactive.

Sequencing was done on a sample of CD4+ T cells from blood, cultured in vitro. The receptor's source is a human donor who had recovered from COVID-19.

CDR3: CASSLPAGGPGTGELFF. For the CDR3, the DNA is TGTGCCAGCAGTTTACCAGCGGGAGGGCCGGGCACCGGGGAGCTGTTTTTT. The chain joins TRBV12-3 or TRBV12-4 to TRBJ2-2; 10 nucleotides line up with TRBD2. The CDR3 extends over 17 amino acids. With 2 bases clipped from V and 4 bases from J, the junction kept 7 bases outside the gene matches.